One sample yielded the 18 T cell receptor beta chains listed below, sequenced in a study of blood T cell repertoires in COVID-19. TCRdb keeps only in-frame clones here, not all; method: immunoSEQ multiplex PCR. The table includes about 410,000 clones, approximately 91% detected once. Input material: peripheral blood. Receptors originate from a woman aged 40 to 50 with COVID-19, enrolled during active disease.

The V and J genes are TRBV28 and TRBJ2-7; TRBD1 matches at 7 bases. This CDR3 has 13 residues. V dropped 10 bases and J dropped 2; count of bases not matched to a gene: 8. Germline lookup yields CDR1 MDHEN and CDR2 SYDVKM. DNA of the CDR3: TGTGCCACCACAGGACAGGTACCCTACGAGCAGTACTTC. Amino acid sequence: CATTGQVPYEQYF.

In its sample, this clone was seen once. This rearrangement joins TRBV19 to TRBJ2-7; no clear D gene. Germline V gene sequence: CDR1 LNHDA, CDR2 SQIVND (reference sequence). This CDR3 has 14 residues. V lost 5 bases and J 0 bases, leaving 11 bases between the germline ends. The CDR3 region has the DNA TGTGCCAGTAGTCGCGCGGAGCACTCCTACGAGCAGTACTTC. As protein: CASSRAEHSYEQYF.

V and J are TRBV5-5 and TRBJ1-1; D not resolved. The CDR3 runs 14 residues. CDR1 and CDR2 from the germline V gene are SGHKS and YYEKEE (reference sequence). V lost 4 bases, J lost 5 bases, and 15 bases lay in between. CDR3 bases: TGTGCCAGCAGCCCGGGCCACCCGGGGACTGAAGCTTTCTTT. Protein sequence: CASSPGHPGTEAFF.

This clone was recorded only once. The chain recombines TRBV28 with TRBJ2-3; TRBD2 agrees at 8 bases. Germline V lookup: CDR1 MDHEN, CDR2 SYDVKM. Trimming at V came to 5 bases and at J to 1 base, leaving 8 bases not matched to a gene. The CDR3 totals 16 residues. CDR3 sequence (DNA): TGTGCCAGCAGTCCACCCCCGGGACTAGGCACAGATACGCAGTATTTT. Its translation: CASSPPPGLGTDTQYF.

The rearrangement links TRBV5-5 to TRBJ2-2; D is perhaps TRBD2 (6 bases). Trimming took 3 bases from V and 2 from J, leaving 11 bases between them. Looked up from germline, CDR1 is SGHKS and CDR2 is YYEKEE (reference sequence). The CDR3 contains 15 residues. The CDR3, as DNA: TGTGCCAGCAGCTCGGACGGGACTAACACCGGGGAGCTGTTTTTT. Residues: CASSSDGTNTGELFF.

This clone was observed a few times. This chain connects TRBV5-1 to TRBJ2-2; a possible D gene is TRBD1 (5 bases). The CDR3 has 12 residues. Germline V CDR1 and CDR2: SGHRS, YFSETQ. Trimming removed 3 bases from V and 6 bases from J, with 6 bases in between. The CDR3 region has the DNA TGCGCCAGCAGCTCCAGGGCCGGGGAGCTGTTTTTT. Protein product: CASSSRAGELFF. The whole variable domain, filled in from reference TRBV5-1 and TRBJ2-2, reads KAGVTQTPRYLIKTRGQQVTLSCSPISGHRSVSWYQQTPGQGLQFLFEYFSETQRNKGNFPGRFSGRQFSNSRSEMNVSTLELGDSALYLCASSSRAGELFFGEGSRLTVL.

This clone has only a few counts. This chain links TRBV7-6 with TRBJ2-1; 7 bases map to TRBD1. Germline V CDR1 and CDR2: SGHVS, FNYEAQ. The CDR3 length is 15 residues. V was clipped by 5 bases and J by 1 base; unmatched bases: 5. The CDR3 DNA reads as TGTGCCAGCAGCCTCCGACAGGGATCCTACAATGAGCAGTTCTTC. Protein sequence: CASSLRQGSYNEQFF.

This clone appeared a single time. The sample holds other DNA sequences that translate to the same CDR3. This rearrangement joins TRBV11-2 to TRBJ1-1; D unclear. CDR3 size: 13 residues. With 4 bases removed from V and 1 base from J, the gap between germline ends came to 7 bases. Germline V gene sequence: CDR1 SGHAT, CDR2 FQNNGV. The CDR3 DNA sequence: TGTGCCAGCAGCTCCGACTGGAACACTGAAGCTTTCTTT. Its protein product is CASSSDWNTEAFF.

The chain joins TRBV4-2 to TRBJ1-1; a weak D match, TRBD1 (6 bases). Germline V gene data show CDR1 as LGHNA and CDR2 as YNFKEQ. The CDR3 is 14 residues long. The V end lost 1 base, the J end lost 4 bases, and 10 bases lay between the germline ends. The CDR3 region is CASSQGVGGTEAFF. CDR3 bases: TGTGCCAGCAGCCAAGGGGTAGGGGGCACTGAAGCTTTCTTT.

The V and J genes are TRBV7-2 and TRBJ2-3; 7 bases agree with TRBD1. V shed 5 bases, J shed 1 base, and the junction held 3 bases outside the gene matches. The CDR3 spans 14 residues. Germline V gives CDR1 SGHTA, CDR2 FQGNSA. The CDR3 bases are TGTGCCAGCAGCGGCACAGGGGGCACAGATACGCAGTATTTT. This translates into CASSGTGGTDTQYF.

This chain connects TRBV5-4 to TRBJ2-5; D is perhaps TRBD1 (7 bases). The germline CDR1 and CDR2 sequences are SGHNT and YYREEE (reference sequence). V lost 4 bases and J 4 bases, leaving 14 bases between the germline ends. The CDR3 contains 14 residues. The CDR3 coding sequence is TGTGCCAGCAGCCCCAGACAGGGAGGAGAGACCCAGTACTTC. It encodes CASSPRQGGETQYF.

The chain links TRBV11-2 to TRBJ2-3; 7 bases fit TRBD1. V was pared by 5 bases and J by 1 base, with 9 bases of the junction left unmatched. There are 16 residues in the CDR3. Germline V gene sequence: CDR1 SGHAT, CDR2 FQNNGV. The CDR3 bases are TGTGCCAGCAGCCTGAGGACAGGTCGCCGCACAGATACGCAGTATTTT. Amino acids: CASSLRTGRRTDTQYF.

V is TRBV28 and J is TRBJ1-3, with 10 bases matching TRBD1. This CDR3 has 14 residues. Germline V gene sequence: CDR1 MDHEN, CDR2 SYDVKM. V gave up 6 bases and J gave up 8 bases; unmatched junction bases: 7. CDR3 nucleotides: TGTGCCAGCAGCCTCGACAGGGGGCCGGACACCATATATTTT. This encodes CASSLDRGPDTIYF.

The chain is built from TRBV5-5 and TRBJ1-3; D gene uncertain. CDR3 size: 15 residues. Between the trimmed V and J ends, which lost 4 bases and 0 bases, there was a span of 11 bases. CDR1 and CDR2 (germline): SGHKS, YYEKEE (reference sequence). The chain's CDR3 is CASSDVGSSGNTIYF. The CDR3 nucleotides are TGTGCCAGCAGCGATGTGGGCAGCTCTGGAAACACCATATATTTT.

This rearrangement joins TRBV7-3 to TRBJ2-3; 9 nucleotides agree with TRBD2. CDR1 and CDR2 from the germline V gene are SGHTA and FQGTGA. CDR3 length: 15 amino acids. After removal of 5 bases from V and 2 bases from J, the junction contained 5 bases not matched to a gene. The CDR3 here is CASSQIAGDTDTQYF. DNA of the CDR3: TGTGCCAGCAGCCAAATAGCGGGGGACACAGATACGCAGTATTTT.

This clone was found a few times. This chain connects TRBV27 to TRBJ2-1; 11 nucleotides agree with TRBD2. This CDR3 is 15 amino acids long. Germline CDR1 MNHEY, CDR2 SMNVEV (reference sequence). V gave up 4 bases and J gave up 4 bases; unmatched junction bases: 3. CDR3 amino acids: CASSSGTSGYNEQFF. As DNA, the CDR3 is TGTGCCAGCAGTTCGGGGACTAGCGGTTACAATGAGCAGTTCTTC.

This rearrangement joins TRBV6-2 or TRBV6-3 to TRBJ1-5, with a possible D match to TRBD1 (6 bases). Deletions cut 2 bases from V and 3 bases from J, with 8 bases between. The CDR3 consists of 14 residues. Germline V gene lookup returns CDR1 MNHEY and CDR2 SVGEGT. The CDR3 DNA follows: TGTGCCAGCAGTTACAGGGGACACAATCAGCCCCAGCATTTT. Translation: CASSYRGHNQPQHF.

The genes are TRBV2 and TRBJ1-1, with 9 positions matching TRBD1. The CDR3 consists of 15 residues. Germline V gene data show CDR1 as SNHLY and CDR2 as FYNNEI. After removal of 2 bases from V and 5 bases from J, the junction contained 6 bases not matched to a gene. The CDR3 reads CASSEKDRGGTEAFF. CDR3 nucleotide sequence: TGTGCCAGCAGTGAAAAGGACAGGGGTGGGACTGAAGCTTTCTTT.